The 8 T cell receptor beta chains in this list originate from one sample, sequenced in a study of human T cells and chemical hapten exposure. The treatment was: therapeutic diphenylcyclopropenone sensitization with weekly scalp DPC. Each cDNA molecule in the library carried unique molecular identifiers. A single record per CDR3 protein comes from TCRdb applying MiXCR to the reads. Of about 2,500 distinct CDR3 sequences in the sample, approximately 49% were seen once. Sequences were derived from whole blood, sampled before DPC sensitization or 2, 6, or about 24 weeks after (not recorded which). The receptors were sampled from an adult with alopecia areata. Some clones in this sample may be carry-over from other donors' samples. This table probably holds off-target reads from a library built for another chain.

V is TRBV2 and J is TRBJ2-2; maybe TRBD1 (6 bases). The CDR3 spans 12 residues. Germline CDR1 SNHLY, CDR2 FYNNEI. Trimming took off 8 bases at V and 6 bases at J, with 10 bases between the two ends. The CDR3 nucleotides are TGTGCCAGCCTACAGGGTCCCGGGGAGCTGTTTTTT. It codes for CASLQGPGELFF.

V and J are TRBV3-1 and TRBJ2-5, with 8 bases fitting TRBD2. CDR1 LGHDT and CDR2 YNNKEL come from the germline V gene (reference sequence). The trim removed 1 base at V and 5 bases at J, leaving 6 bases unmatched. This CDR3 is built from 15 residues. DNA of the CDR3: TGTGCCAGCAGCCAAGGGACTAGCAGAAGGGAGACCCAGTACTTC. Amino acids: CASSQGTSRRETQYF.

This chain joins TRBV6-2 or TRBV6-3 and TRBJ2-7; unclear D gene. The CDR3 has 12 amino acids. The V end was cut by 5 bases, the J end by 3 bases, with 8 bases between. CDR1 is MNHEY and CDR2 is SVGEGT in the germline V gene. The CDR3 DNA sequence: TGTGCCAGCAGTCAATCCCACTACGAGCAGTACGTC. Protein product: CASSQSHYEQYV.

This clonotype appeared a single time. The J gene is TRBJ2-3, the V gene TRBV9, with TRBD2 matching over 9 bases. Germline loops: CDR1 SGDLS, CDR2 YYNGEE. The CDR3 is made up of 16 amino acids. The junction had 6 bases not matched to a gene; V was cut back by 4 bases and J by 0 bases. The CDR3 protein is CASSTGLASSTDTQYF. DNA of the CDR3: TGTGCCAGCAGCACCGGACTAGCGAGTAGCACAGATACGCAGTATTTT.

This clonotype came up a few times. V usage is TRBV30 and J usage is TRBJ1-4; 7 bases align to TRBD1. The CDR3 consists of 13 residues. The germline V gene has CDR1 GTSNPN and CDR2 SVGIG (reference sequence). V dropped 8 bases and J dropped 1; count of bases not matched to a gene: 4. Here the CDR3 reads CAANRGTNEKLFF. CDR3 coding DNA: TGTGCCGCAAACAGGGGAACTAATGAAAAACTGTTTTTT.

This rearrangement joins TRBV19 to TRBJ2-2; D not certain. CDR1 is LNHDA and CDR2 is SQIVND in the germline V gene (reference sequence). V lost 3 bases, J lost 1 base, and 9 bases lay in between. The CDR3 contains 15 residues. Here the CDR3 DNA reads TGTGCCAGTAGTATTAGGACGGTGAACACCGGGGAGCTGTTTTTT. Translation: CASSIRTVNTGELFF.

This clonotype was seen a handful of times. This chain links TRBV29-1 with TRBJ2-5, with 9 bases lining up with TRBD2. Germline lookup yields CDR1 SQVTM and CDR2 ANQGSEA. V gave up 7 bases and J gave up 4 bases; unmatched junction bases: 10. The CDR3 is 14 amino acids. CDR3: CSAPLAGVTETQYF. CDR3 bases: TGCAGCGCACCATTAGCGGGAGTAACAGAGACCCAGTACTTC.

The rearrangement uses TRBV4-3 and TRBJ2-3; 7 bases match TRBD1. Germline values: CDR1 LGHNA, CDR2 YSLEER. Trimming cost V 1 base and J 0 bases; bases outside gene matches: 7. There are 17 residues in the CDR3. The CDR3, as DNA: TGCGCCAGCAGCCAAGCCCCGGGACAGCCAAGCACAGATACGCAGTATTTT. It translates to CASSQAPGQPSTDTQYF.